A selection of T cell receptor beta chains follows, all from one sample in a study of lymphopenia after photon versus proton radiotherapy. Here immunoSEQ multiplex PCR was the method, and the copy in TCRdb shows in-frame clones only, minus some. Of about 14,000 clones detected, 65% to 85% appear once; the ten largest clones hold 25% to 30%. This specimen consisted of peripheral blood, obtained from a patient treated with photon-based radiotherapy. These receptors came from a man aged 50 or older with gastric cancer. Each CDR3 is given with its conserved first and last residue. The D gene is left open where the match is weak.

V	D	J	CDR3
TRBV5-5	.	TRBJ2-5	CASSFSDTSRETQYF
TRBV21-1	.	TRBJ2-2	CASSQDRAPGELFF
TRBV18	.	TRBJ2-2	CASSPETGELFF
TRBV18	.	TRBJ2-3	CASSLYRTTDTQYF
TRBV25-1	.	TRBJ2-4	CASSERGAKNIQYF
TRBV5-1	.	TRBJ1-1	CASSLRQGSEAFF
TRBV29-1	.	TRBJ2-5	CSGRWTAQETQYF
TRBV4-2	.	TRBJ2-7	CASSQGQGVSYEQYF
TRBV7-8	TRBD1	TRBJ1-6	CASSTRDSKYYAGSSYNSPLHF
TRBV9	.	TRBJ1-4	CASSPQGRDEKLFF
TRBV19	TRBD1	TRBJ1-5	CAISTGNPNQPQHF
TRBV6-1	.	TRBJ2-3	CASSSWGADTQYF
TRBV19	TRBD1	TRBJ2-5	CASKRDRLQETQYF
TRBV11-2	TRBD2	TRBJ2-3	CASSFLAGGTDTQYF
TRBV30	.	TRBJ1-1	CAWSWQDEAFF
TRBV11-2	.	TRBJ2-7	CASSLLRAYEQYF
TRBV5-1	.	TRBJ1-1	CASSLAGGSGAFF
TRBV2	.	TRBJ2-1	CASSEIVNEQFF
TRBV19	TRBD2	TRBJ2-1	CASSRRSESGGAVQFF
TRBV5-6	.	TRBJ1-4	CASSFTRGEKLFF
TRBV25-1	.	TRBJ2-1	CASTGFMLNEQFF
TRBV2	.	TRBJ1-5	CASKGGNQPQHF
TRBV12-5	TRBD2	TRBJ2-5	CASGSPRLAGSPWETQYF
TRBV9	.	TRBJ2-3	CASSVAGAEGTDTQYF
TRBV30	.	TRBJ2-6	CAWGRISGANVLTF
TRBV19	.	TRBJ1-2	CASSMKLAVGRENYGYTF
TRBV5-1	.	TRBJ1-6	CASSLGIERSPLHF
TRBV29-1	.	TRBJ2-6	CSVVGKPGANVLTF
TRBV9	.	TRBJ2-7	CASSVGPSYEQYF
TRBV5-1	.	TRBJ2-3	CASSLNGRASTDTQYF
TRBV11-1	.	TRBJ1-1	CASRVLYRDTEAFF
TRBV11-2	.	TRBJ1-1	CASSLGHRERNTEAFF
TRBV11-2	.	TRBJ2-2	CASSFSGTGELFF
TRBV19	.	TRBJ2-2	CASSVGQGTGELFF
TRBV27	.	TRBJ2-6	CASQQVGANVLTF
TRBV7-8	TRBD1	TRBJ2-2	CASSLGAGTGVTGELFF
TRBV19	TRBD1	TRBJ1-1	CASRDRETTEAFF